Presented here are 14 T cell receptor beta chains from one specimen sequenced in a study of CD8 T cells in ankylosing spondylitis (dated by TCRdb to 2015 to 2018). Libraries were built with 5' RACE. Sequencing was carried out with an Illumina HiSeq 2500. TCRdb reanalyzed the raw reads on its own, using fastp at Q25 for trimming and MiXCR for clone calling, and kept in-frame beta chains. All rows with the same CDR3 protein become a single entry with the most common DNA and genes. The sample yields about 36,000 distinct CDR3 sequences; 11% were counted once. The ten largest clonotypes hold around 20% of the sample. Sequenced material: synovial fluid, either unsorted or a sorted T cell fraction (not recorded which). These receptors were taken from a male donor with ankylosing spondylitis.

This clonotype was seen repeatedly, ten times or more. This rearrangement joins TRBV6-1 to TRBJ2-7; tentatively, D is TRBD1 (6 bases). V was pared by 2 bases and J by 6 bases, with 11 bases between. Per germline, CDR1 MNHNS and CDR2 SASEGT. This CDR3 contains 13 residues. CDR3 in amino acids: CASSESAGAEQYF. In DNA form, the CDR3 reads TGTGCCAGCAGTGAAAGTGCAGGGGCCGAGCAGTACTTC.

This clonotype was seen a handful of times. The chain employs TRBV27 and TRBJ1-5, with TRBD1 matching 8 bases. The CDR3 consists of 16 residues. After removal of 6 bases from V and 3 bases from J, the junction contained 10 bases not matched to a gene. The germline CDR1 and CDR2 sequences are MNHEY and SMNVEV (reference sequence). The CDR3 spells CASRTGTGHNNQPQHF. CDR3 coding DNA: TGTGCCAGCAGGACCGGGACAGGCCACAACAATCAGCCCCAGCATTTT.

This clonotype was counted at least ten times. The chain couples TRBV15 to TRBJ1-5; 7 bases align to TRBD1. J gave up 4 bases and V 5 bases, and 8 bases lay outside the gene matches. Germline-derived CDR1 and CDR2 are LNHNV and YYDKDF (reference sequence). The CDR3 contains 15 residues. The CDR3: CATSQGQELNQPQHF. The CDR3 bases are TGTGCCACCAGCCAAGGACAGGAGCTAAATCAGCCCCAGCATTTT.

Many counts were recorded for this clonotype. V is TRBV5-6 and J is TRBJ2-1; 8 bases match TRBD1. The V segment lost 0 bases and the J segment 8 bases; nucleotides outside the gene matches: 7. The CDR3 runs 15 residues. Germline lookup yields CDR1 SGHDT and CDR2 YYEEEE. Here the CDR3 DNA reads TGTGCCAGCAGCTTGGCCAGGGGGCGTATAGATGAGCAGTTCTTC. This encodes CASSLARGRIDEQFF.

This clonotype showed up many times. V gene TRBV28 combines with J gene TRBJ2-5; 10 bases are a match to TRBD1. Germline-derived CDR1 and CDR2 are MDHEN and SYDVKM. The CDR3 sequence is 16 residues long. After removal of 3 bases from V and 4 bases from J, the junction contained 8 bases not matched to a gene. The CDR3 DNA reads as TGTGCCAGCAGTTTTACCGGGACAGGGGTAGGAGAGACCCAGTACTTC. Translating gives CASSFTGTGVGETQYF.

This clonotype was counted ten times or more. This chain links TRBV4-3 with TRBJ2-2; possible D gene TRBD2, 5 bases. Germline CDR1 is LGHNA and CDR2 is YSLEER. CDR3 length equals 14 residues. Trimming shortened V by 6 bases and J by 7 bases, and 15 bases separated the two germline ends. The CDR3: CASSLEGAIGELFF. Written as DNA, the CDR3 is TGCGCCAGCAGTTTAGAGGGAGCGATCGGGGAGCTGTTTTTT.

This clonotype has at least ten counts. This CDR3 is CASSFPTSQISYEQYF. In nucleotides, the CDR3 is TGTGCCAGCAGTTTCCCGACTAGCCAGATATCCTACGAGCAGTACTTC. The chain uses TRBV28 and TRBJ2-7; 7 bases line up with TRBD2. CDR1 is MDHEN and CDR2 is SYDVKM in the germline V gene. The junction had 9 bases not matched to a gene; V was cut back by 3 bases and J by 1 base. This CDR3 spans 16 amino acids.

This clonotype has just a few counts. The chain links TRBV12-3 or TRBV12-4 to TRBJ2-1; 8 nucleotides match TRBD1. The CDR3 extends over 15 amino acids. J was trimmed by 0 bases and V by 2 bases; bases with no gene match: 0. CDR3 region: CASSLTGGSYNEQFF. The CDR3 region has the DNA TGTGCCAGCAGTTTAACAGGGGGCTCCTACAATGAGCAGTTCTTC.

There are a few counts of this clonotype. The V and J genes are TRBV15 and TRBJ2-3; maybe TRBD1 (6 bases). The CDR3 loop spans 16 amino acids. The germline V and J ends were trimmed by 1 base and 2 bases, with 13 bases remaining between them. Germline loops: CDR1 LNHNV, CDR2 YYDKDF (reference sequence). CDR3 residues: CATSRVSGHNTDTQYF. The CDR3 DNA sequence: TGTGCCACCAGCAGAGTCTCGGGACACAACACAGATACGCAGTATTTT. The complete variable domain, with remaining parts taken from reference TRBV15 and TRBJ2-3, reads DAMVIQNPRYQVTQFGKPVTLSCSQTLNHNVMYWYQQKSSQAPKLLFHYYDKDFNNEADTPDNFQSRRPNTSFCFLDIRSPGLGDTAMYLCATSRVSGHNTDTQYFGPGTRLTVL.

By proportion, this clonotype is medium-sized (0.01 to 0.1%). The chain combines TRBV29-1 with TRBJ2-7, with 11 bases identical to TRBD2. Germline CDR1 SQVTM, CDR2 ANQGSEA. This CDR3 contains 14 residues. The ends lost 5 bases at V and 7 bases at J; junction bases unmatched: 10. For the CDR3, the DNA is TGCAGCGTTAAAGGCACTAGCGGGAGCTGGGAGCAGTACTTC. Residues: CSVKGTSGSWEQYF.

This clonotype is large in the sample. The J gene is TRBJ1-1, the V gene TRBV28; D unclear. The CDR3 extends over 11 amino acids. V dropped 6 bases and J dropped 6 bases, with 8 bases sitting between them. Germline V gene lookup returns CDR1 MDHEN and CDR2 SYDVKM. The CDR3 DNA reads as TGTGCCAGCAGCTCAAATTCTGAAGCTTTCTTT. It is translated as CASSSNSEAFF.

This clonotype occurred a few times. The gene calls are TRBV5-1 and TRBJ1-5; the match to TRBD1 covers 7 bases. Germline V CDR1 and CDR2: SGHRS, YFSETQ. V shed 5 bases and J 2 bases; nucleotides not matched to a gene: 7. The CDR3 contains 15 residues. The CDR3 here is CASRLDGTGNQPQHF. The CDR3 DNA reads TGCGCCAGCAGGCTTGATGGGACAGGCAATCAGCCCCAGCATTTT.

In this sample, this clonotype turned up many times. The gene calls are TRBV28 and TRBJ2-1; no clear D gene. Germline values: CDR1 MDHEN, CDR2 SYDVKM. The CDR3 length is 11 residues. The V gene lost 6 bases and the J gene lost 10 bases, with 10 bases spanning the gap. This chain's CDR3 is CASSRTVEQFF. For the CDR3, the DNA is TGTGCCAGCAGCCGGACCGTGGAGCAGTTCTTC. The variable domain in full, with the rest retrieved from reference TRBV28 and TRBJ2-1, is DVKVTQSSRYLVKRTGEKVFLECVQDMDHENMFWYRQDPGLGLRLIYFSYDVKMKEKGDIPEGYSVSREKKERFSLILESASTNQTSMYLCASSRTVEQFFGPGTRLTVL.

This rearrangement joins TRBV3-1 to TRBJ2-3; 8 nucleotides agree with TRBD2. Germline CDR1 is LGHDT and CDR2 is YNNKEL (reference sequence). The CDR3 runs 19 residues. The junction had 15 bases not matched to a gene; V was cut back by 0 bases and J by 4 bases. The CDR3 DNA follows: TGTGCCAGCAGCCAAGACGGCGGGAGGAACTCTTTCTCATCAGATACGCAGTATTTT. Amino acids: CASSQDGGRNSFSSDTQYF.